This T cell receptor (beta chain) originates from a study of blood T cell repertoires in COVID-19. Looking at the study overall: PBMCs, B-cell-depleted T cells, or T cells were the source of the cDNA or gDNA that made up the material.

TCRdb's table, derived via immunoSEQ multiplex PCR, lists solely in-frame clones and lacks some. The sample includes 210,000 or so clones, almost 85% of them seen just once. Losses at the gene ends were 3 bases for V and 6 bases for J; bases not matched to a gene: 8. The germline gives CDR1 LGHNA, CDR2 YNFKEQ. CDR3 length: 16 residues. The specimen was peripheral blood. The rearrangement links TRBV4-2 to TRBJ2-1; 10 nucleotides agree with TRBD2. The sequence was collected from a man aged 50 or older with COVID-19, enrolled during active disease. In DNA, the CDR3 is TGTGCCAGCAGCCAGATCGGACTAGCGGAACTCAATGAGCAGTTCTTC. It specifies CASSQIGLAELNEQFF.